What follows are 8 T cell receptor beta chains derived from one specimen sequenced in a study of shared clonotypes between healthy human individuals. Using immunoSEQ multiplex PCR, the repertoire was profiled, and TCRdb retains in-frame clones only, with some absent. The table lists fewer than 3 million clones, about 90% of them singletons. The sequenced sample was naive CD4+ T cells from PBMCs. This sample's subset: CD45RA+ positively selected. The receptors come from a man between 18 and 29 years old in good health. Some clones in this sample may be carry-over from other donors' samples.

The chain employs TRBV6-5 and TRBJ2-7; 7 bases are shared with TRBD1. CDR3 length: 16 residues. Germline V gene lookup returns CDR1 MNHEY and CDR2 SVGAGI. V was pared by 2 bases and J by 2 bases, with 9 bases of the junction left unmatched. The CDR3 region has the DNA TGTGCCAGCAGTTACCCCTCGGAAGGGGGCACCTACGAGCAGTACTTC. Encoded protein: CASSYPSEGGTYEQYF.

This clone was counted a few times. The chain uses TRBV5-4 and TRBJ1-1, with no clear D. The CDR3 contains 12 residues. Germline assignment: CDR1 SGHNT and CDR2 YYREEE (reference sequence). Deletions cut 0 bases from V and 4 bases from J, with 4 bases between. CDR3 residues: CASSLDGTEAFF. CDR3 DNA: TGTGCCAGCAGCTTGGACGGCACTGAAGCTTTCTTT.

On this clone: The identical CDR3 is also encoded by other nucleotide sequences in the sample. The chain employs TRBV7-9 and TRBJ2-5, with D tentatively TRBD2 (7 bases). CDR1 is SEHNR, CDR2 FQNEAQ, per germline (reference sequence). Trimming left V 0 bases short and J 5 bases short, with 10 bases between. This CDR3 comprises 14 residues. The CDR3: CASSLARGGETQYF. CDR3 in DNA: TGTGCCAGCAGCTTAGCGAGGGGGGGCGAGACCCAGTACTTC.

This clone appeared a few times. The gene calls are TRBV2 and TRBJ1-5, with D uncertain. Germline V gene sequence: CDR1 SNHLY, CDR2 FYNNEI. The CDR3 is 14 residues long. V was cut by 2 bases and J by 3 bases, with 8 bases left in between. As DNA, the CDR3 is TGTGCCAGCAGTGAACGGGCTCTCAATCAGCCCCAGCATTTT. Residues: CASSERALNQPQHF.

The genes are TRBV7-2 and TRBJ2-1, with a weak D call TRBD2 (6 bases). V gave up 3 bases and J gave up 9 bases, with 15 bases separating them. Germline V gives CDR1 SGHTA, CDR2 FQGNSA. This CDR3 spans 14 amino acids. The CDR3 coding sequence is TGTGCCAGCAGCTTCATGGCGGGACCAGGTGAGCAGTTCTTC. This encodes CASSFMAGPGEQFF. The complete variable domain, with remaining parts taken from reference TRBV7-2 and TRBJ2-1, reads GAGVSQSPSNKVTEKGKDVELRCDPISGHTALYWYRQSLGQGLEFLIYFQGNSAPDKSGLPSDRFSAERTGGSVSTLTIQRTQQEDSAVYLCASSFMAGPGEQFFGPGTRLTVL.

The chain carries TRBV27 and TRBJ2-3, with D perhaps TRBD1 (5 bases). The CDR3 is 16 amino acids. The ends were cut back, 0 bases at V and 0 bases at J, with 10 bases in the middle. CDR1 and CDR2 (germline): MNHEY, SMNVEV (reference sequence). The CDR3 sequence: CASSLSFQGSTDTQYF. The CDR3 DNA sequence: TGTGCCAGCAGTTTATCTTTCCAGGGCAGCACAGATACGCAGTATTTT.

The CDR3 DNA reads as TGTGCCAGCAGCTTACTAGCGGGCTCATACAATGAGCAGTTCTTC. It is translated as CASSLLAGSYNEQFF. The chain is built from TRBV7-8 and TRBJ2-1; the match to TRBD2 covers 8 bases. Germline V gene sequence: CDR1 SGHVS, CDR2 FQNEAQ. V dropped 2 bases and J dropped 4; count of bases not matched to a gene: 4. The CDR3 is 15 residues long.

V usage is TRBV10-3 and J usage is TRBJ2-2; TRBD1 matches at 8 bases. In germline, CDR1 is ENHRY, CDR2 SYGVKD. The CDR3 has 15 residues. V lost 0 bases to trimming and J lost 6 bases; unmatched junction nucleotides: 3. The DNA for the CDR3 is TGTGCCATCAGTGAGTCACAGGGGGGTCCCGGGGAGCTGTTTTTT. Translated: CAISESQGGPGELFF.